The T cell receptor (beta chain) described here comes from a study of blood T cell repertoires in COVID-19. The CDR3 sequence is 16 residues long. The V and J ends lost 4 bases and 3 bases, in that order; junction bases with no gene match: 6. The V gene's germline CDR1 is SGHTA and CDR2 FQGTGA. Data came from immunoSEQ multiplex PCR; TCRdb stores just in-frame clones and leaves some out. In the table there are more than 200,000 clones, about 80% of which are singletons. The study assigned cohorts using participant-reported clinical history. This chain joins TRBV7-3 and TRBJ2-6; 7 nucleotides line up with TRBD1. Sequences were obtained from PBMCs or T cells enriched from blood (not recorded which). The TCR was taken from a man aged 60-69 years who had recovered from COVID-19. This CDR3 is CASSSRTGGGANVLTF. In DNA, the CDR3 is TGTGCCAGCAGCTCTCGGACAGGCGGTGGGGCCAACGTCCTGACTTTC.